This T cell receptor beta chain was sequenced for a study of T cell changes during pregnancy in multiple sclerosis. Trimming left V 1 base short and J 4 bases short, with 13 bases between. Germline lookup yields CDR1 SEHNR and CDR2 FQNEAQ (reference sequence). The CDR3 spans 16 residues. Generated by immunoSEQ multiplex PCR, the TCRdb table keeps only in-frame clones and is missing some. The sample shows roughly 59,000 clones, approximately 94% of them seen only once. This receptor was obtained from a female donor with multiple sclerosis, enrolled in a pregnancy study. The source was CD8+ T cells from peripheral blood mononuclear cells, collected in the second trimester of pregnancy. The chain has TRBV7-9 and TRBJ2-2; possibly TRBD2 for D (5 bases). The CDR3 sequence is CASSLDGLRATGELFF. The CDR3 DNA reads TGTGCCAGCAGCTTAGATGGTTTGAGGGCCACCGGGGAGCTGTTTTTT.